The 20 T cell receptor beta chains below all came from one sample that was sequenced in a study of blood T cell dynamics during melanoma immunotherapy. Assay: immunoSEQ multiplex PCR; the TCRdb copy retains only in-frame clones and omits some. The sample has 6,000 to 8,000 clones, approximately 86% seen once; the top ten hold 4.5% to 6%. The time point was: week 3, after first cycle of checkpoint inhibitor. The input for sequencing was blood, taken from a patient treated with checkpoint blockade. These receptors came from a human donor with melanoma.

The rearrangement joins TRBV27 to TRBJ2-1; TRBD2 matches at 10 bases. J was trimmed by 4 bases and V by 0 bases; bases with no gene match: 3. The germline gives CDR1 MNHEY, CDR2 SMNVEV (reference sequence). This CDR3 spans 16 amino acids. The CDR3 DNA sequence: TGTGCCAGCAGTTTATCGAGCGGGGGGGGTTACAATGAGCAGTTCTTC. Its protein product is CASSLSSGGGYNEQFF.

The V gene is TRBV29-1, the J gene TRBJ2-7, with TRBD1 matching 10 bases. CDR1 SQVTM and CDR2 ANQGSEA come from the germline V gene. This CDR3 spans 13 amino acids. J lost 9 bases, V lost 6 bases, and 11 bases had no gene match. The CDR3 loop reads CSVDWTGGEGQYF. The CDR3 DNA reads as TGCAGCGTGGACTGGACAGGGGGAGAGGGGCAGTACTTC.

The chain recombines TRBV30 with TRBJ2-1; D gene ambiguous. The CDR3 is 10 amino acids. From germline, CDR1 is GTSNPN and CDR2 SVGIG (reference sequence). The V end was cut by 5 bases, the J end by 5 bases, with 4 bases between. CDR3 nucleotides: TGTGCCTGGCCCGACAATGAGCAGTTCTTC. Its translation: CAWPDNEQFF.

J is TRBJ1-2 and V is TRBV11-2; D perhaps matches TRBD1 (5 bases). The CDR3 length is 14 residues. The V gene's germline CDR1 is SGHAT and CDR2 FQNNGV. V lost 3 bases to trimming and J lost 5 bases, with 13 bases between them. CDR3 sequence (DNA): TGTGCCAGCAGCTTGAACACAGGAGAATATGGCTACACCTTC. Its protein is CASSLNTGEYGYTF. The whole variable domain, remainder taken from reference TRBV11-2 and TRBJ1-2, is EAGVAQSPRYKIIEKRQSVAFWCNPISGHATLYWYQQILGQGPKLLIQFQNNGVVDDSQLPKDRFSAERLKGVDSTLKIQPAKLEDSAVYLCASSLNTGEYGYTFGSGTRLTVV.

The rearrangement joins TRBV2 to TRBJ2-3, with TRBD1 as a possible D gene (6 bases). Germline-derived CDR1 and CDR2 are SNHLY and FYNNEI. The germline V and J ends were trimmed by 4 bases and 8 bases, with 25 bases remaining between them. The CDR3 sequence is 17 residues long. In nucleotides, the CDR3 is TGTGCCAGCAGTGGCGGTGGGGGCACAAGGTCCCAGAGTACGCAGTATTTT. It specifies CASSGGGGTRSQSTQYF.

The V and J genes are TRBV4-1 and TRBJ2-7; possible D gene TRBD2, 5 bases. V was shortened by 4 bases and J by 1 base, with 20 bases between the two germline ends. This CDR3 contains 17 residues. The germline CDR1 and CDR2 sequences are MGHRA and YSYEKL. DNA for the CDR3: TGCGCCAGCAGCCCCGGGCTCGGAAAGCGAGGGTCCTACGAGCAGTACTTC. Residues: CASSPGLGKRGSYEQYF.

The CDR3 loop is CASSFGAGVQETQYF. The DNA for the CDR3 is TGTGCCAGCAGTTTTGGCGCTGGGGTTCAAGAGACCCAGTACTTC. The chain links TRBV28 to TRBJ2-5; unclear D gene. The CDR3 is 15 amino acids. Germline V CDR1 and CDR2: MDHEN, SYDVKM. Trimming shortened V by 3 bases and J by 2 bases, and 13 bases separated the two germline ends.

The chain couples TRBV25-1 to TRBJ2-1, with a weak D call TRBD1 (6 bases). This CDR3 region has 15 residues. Trimming left V 2 bases short and J 15 bases short, with 23 bases between. The germline V gene encodes CDR1 MGHDK and CDR2 SYGVNS. The CDR3: CASSETGDTARRRFF. The DNA of the CDR3 is TGTGCCAGCAGTGAAACTGGGGACACCGCGCGCCGGCGGTTCTTC. The complete variable domain, with remaining parts taken from reference TRBV25-1 and TRBJ2-1, reads EADIYQTPRYLVIGTGKKITLECSQTMGHDKMYWYQQDPGMELHLIHYSYGVNSTEKGDLSSESTVSRIRTEHFPLTLESARPSHTSQYLCASSETGDTARRRFFGPGTRLTVL.

The rearrangement links TRBV5-4 to TRBJ1-3, with D unclear. V lost 4 bases, J lost 0 bases, and 11 bases lay in between. Per the germline V gene, CDR1 is SGHNT and CDR2 is YYREEE (reference sequence). The CDR3 consists of 15 residues. CDR3 region: CASSDLSGSGNTIYF. The CDR3 DNA follows: TGTGCCAGCAGCGACTTATCGGGCTCTGGAAACACCATATATTTT.

The chain joins TRBV9 to TRBJ2-3; 8 nucleotides agree with TRBD2. This CDR3 region has 15 residues. V lost 3 bases to trimming and J lost 4 bases; unmatched junction nucleotides: 7. CDR1 is SGDLS and CDR2 is YYNGEE in the germline V gene. The CDR3: CASSETSVPPDTQYF. The DNA of the CDR3 is TGTGCCAGCAGCGAGACTAGCGTTCCCCCAGATACGCAGTATTTT.

This clone was seen once. This chain connects TRBV5-1 to TRBJ2-1; 10 nucleotides line up with TRBD1. Trimming removed 3 bases from V and 6 bases from J; junction bases left unmatched: 3. The germline V gene has CDR1 SGHRS and CDR2 YFSETQ. The CDR3 contains 14 residues. The CDR3: CASSSTGGSNEQFF. CDR3 nucleotides: TGCGCCAGCAGCTCGACAGGGGGCTCCAATGAGCAGTTCTTC.

This clone came up once. This chain links TRBV7-3 with TRBJ2-1; 10 bases align to TRBD2. The CDR3 contains 15 residues. The germline CDR1 and CDR2 sequences are SGHTA and FQGTGA. The V and J ends lost 1 base and 8 bases, in that order; junction bases with no gene match: 5. CDR3: CASSLIAGGLDEQFF. The CDR3 DNA follows: TGTGCCAGCAGCTTAATAGCGGGGGGTCTCGATGAGCAGTTCTTC.

The chain has TRBV4-1 and TRBJ2-5; 13 bases agree with TRBD2. Trimming took 6 bases from V and 5 from J; bases not matched to a gene: 9. The CDR3 runs 16 residues. In germline, CDR1 is MGHRA, CDR2 YSYEKL. The CDR3 nucleotides read TGCGCCAGCAGTTACGGGGGACTAGCGGGGAGGGAGACCCAGTACTTC. Translating gives CASSYGGLAGRETQYF.

The chain employs TRBV29-1 and TRBJ1-2, with D perhaps matching TRBD1 (5 bases). Looked up from germline, CDR1 is SQVTM and CDR2 is ANQGSEA. CDR3 length: 11 residues. The ends were cut back, 5 bases at V and 4 bases at J, with 8 bases in the middle. The CDR3 here is CSVYDSYGYTF. CDR3 sequence (DNA): TGCAGCGTTTACGACAGCTATGGCTACACCTTC.

The CDR3 DNA follows: TGTGCCAGCAGGACTCTAGCGGCTAGCACAGATACGCAGTATTTT. As protein: CASRTLAASTDTQYF. This sequence joins TRBV28 and TRBJ2-3, with TRBD2 identical over 7 bases. In germline, CDR1 is MDHEN, CDR2 SYDVKM. Trimming took 6 bases from V and 0 from J; bases not matched to a gene: 6. The CDR3 runs to 15 residues.

The V gene is TRBV28, the J gene TRBJ1-2, with D unresolved. The CDR3 length is 11 residues. With 8 bases removed from V and 2 bases from J, the gap between germline ends came to 6 bases. Germline assignment: CDR1 MDHEN and CDR2 SYDVKM. The CDR3, as DNA: TGTGCCAGCGGCGGGAACTATGGCTACACCTTC. Encoded protein: CASGGNYGYTF.

The genes are TRBV7-3 and TRBJ1-6; D may be TRBD1 (6 bases). V was trimmed by 5 bases and J by 7 bases, leaving 12 bases between them. CDR3 length: 14 amino acids. Germline values: CDR1 SGHTA, CDR2 FQGTGA. The CDR3 loop reads CASSPKGGNSPLHF. CDR3 nucleotides: TGTGCCAGCAGCCCTAAGGGGGGAAATTCACCCCTCCACTTT.

V usage is TRBV11-2 and J usage is TRBJ2-1; 12 bases match TRBD2. The CDR3 is made up of 16 amino acids. Trimming cost V 2 bases and J 3 bases; bases outside gene matches: 2. Germline CDR1 reads SGHAT; CDR2 reads FQNNGV. The CDR3 DNA follows: TGTGCCAGCAGCTTACTAGCGGGGGGGCTCTACAATGAGCAGTTCTTC. This translates into CASSLLAGGLYNEQFF.

The V and J genes are TRBV7-9 and TRBJ2-7, with D tentatively TRBD1 (6 bases). Deletions cut 5 bases from V and 3 bases from J, with 20 bases between. Germline CDR1 and CDR2: SEHNR and FQNEAQ (reference sequence). CDR3 length equals 16 residues. The DNA for the CDR3 is TGTGCCAGCAGCCCCTCACAGGGAGTAGGGCGCTACGAGCAGTACTTC. Translating it yields CASSPSQGVGRYEQYF.

This chain uses TRBV28 with TRBJ2-5; no clear D. V was pared by 5 bases and J by 2 bases, with 6 bases between. The CDR3 is 12 amino acids. From germline, CDR1 is MDHEN and CDR2 SYDVKM. CDR3 protein: CASSRSQETQYF. CDR3 in DNA: TGTGCCAGCAGTAGGAGTCAAGAGACCCAGTACTTC.